The present entry profiles one TCR beta chain with its context. What it binds is not known. The data were obtained in a study of fetal regulatory T cell absence and autoimmunity. Trimming left V 5 bases short and J 4 bases short, with 15 bases between. CDR3 size: 15 residues. Germline V gene lookup returns CDR1 SGHVS and CDR2 FQNEAQ. Findings and caveats of the study: Oligoclonal TCR enrichment in pancreas over cord blood reached over 90-fold for some clones.

The data were produced by immunoSEQ multiplex PCR, yet TCRdb's version contains in-frame clones alone and is incomplete. The sample holds around 45,000 clones, roughly 83% seen once. Sequencing input: cord blood. The clonotype comes from a newborn boy with IPEX syndrome. V usage is TRBV7-8 and J usage is TRBJ1-3; D might be TRBD1 (6 bases). The CDR3 nucleotides are TGTGCCAGCAGCCCAAGGGGGGGATGGGGAAACACCATATATTTT. It is translated as CASSPRGGWGNTIYF.